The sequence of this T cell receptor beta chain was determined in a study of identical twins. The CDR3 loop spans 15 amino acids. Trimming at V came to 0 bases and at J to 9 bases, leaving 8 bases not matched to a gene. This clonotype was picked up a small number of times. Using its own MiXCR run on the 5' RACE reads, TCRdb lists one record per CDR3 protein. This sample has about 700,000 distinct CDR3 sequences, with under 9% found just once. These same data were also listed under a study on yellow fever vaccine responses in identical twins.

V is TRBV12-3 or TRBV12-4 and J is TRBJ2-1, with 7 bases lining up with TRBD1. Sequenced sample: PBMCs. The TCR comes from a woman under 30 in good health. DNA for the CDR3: TGTGCCAGCAGTTTAGCTAGGGGGCTACGCACTGAGCAGTTCTTC. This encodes CASSLARGLRTEQFF.